This T cell receptor beta chain was captured by sequencing in a study of blood T cell repertoires in COVID-19. Study summary: Acute and convalescent COVID-19 specimens originated in the United States, Italy and Spain. PBMCs, B-cell-depleted T cells, or T cells provided the cDNA or gDNA that made up the material.

Germline CDR1 is KGHSH and CDR2 is LQKENI. With V trimmed by 3 bases and J by 2 bases, 13 bases remained unmatched. CDR3 length equals 19 residues. Sequenced by immunoSEQ multiplex PCR; TCRdb stores in-frame clones only, minus some. The table includes 140,000 or so clones, 75% to 85% detected once. The material sequenced was peripheral blood. The sequence was obtained from a man aged 60-69 years with acute or convalescent COVID-19. The chain combines TRBV18 with TRBJ2-3, with TRBD2 matching 11 bases. The DNA for the CDR3 is TGTGCCAGCTCACCTCGACACTTAAATAGCGGGAGGGTCACAGATACGCAGTATTTT. Translation gives CASSPRHLNSGRVTDTQYF. The variable domain in full, with the rest retrieved from reference TRBV18 and TRBJ2-3, is NAGVMQNPRHLVRRRGQEARLRCSPMKGHSHVYWYRQLPEEGLKFMVYLQKENIIDESGMPKERFSAEFPKEGPSILRIQQVVRGDSAAYFCASSPRHLNSGRVTDTQYFGPGTRLTVL.